There are many counts of the clone carrying this T cell receptor (beta chain). TCRdb redid the calling of the RACE reads with MiXCR, one entry per CDR3 protein. The sample shows tens of thousands of distinct CDR3 sequences, around 10% of them seen only once. The time point is: pre-sensitization, week 0. As for treatment: therapeutic diphenylcyclopropenone sensitization with weekly scalp DPC. This CDR3 is built from 17 residues. The J segment lost 6 bases and the V segment lost 8 bases, leaving 18 bases of the junction unmatched. CDR1 is MNHEY and CDR2 is SVGEGT in the germline V gene. The data derive from a study of human T cells and chemical hapten exposure.

J is TRBJ1-5 and V is TRBV6-2 or TRBV6-3, with TRBD1 matching over 8 bases. This receptor was identified in a woman aged 40 to 50 with alopecia areata. Some clones in this sample may be carry-over from other donors' samples. The starting material was whole blood, obtained in connection with sensitization to the hapten diphenylcyclopropenone (DPC). The CDR3 nucleotides are TGTGCCAGCTCGTTCGAACGGAGGACAGGGTACAGTCAGCCCCAGCATTTT. This codes for CASSFERRTGYSQPQHF.